A selection of T cell receptor beta chains follows, all from one sample in a study of blood T cell repertoires in COVID-19. TCRdb's table, derived via immunoSEQ multiplex PCR, lists solely in-frame clones and lacks some. This sample has 200,000 to 250,000 clones, with under 90% found just once. The sample comprised peripheral blood. These receptors came from a woman at least 80 years old with active or convalescent COVID-19. CDR3s include the opening cysteine and the closing phenylalanine or tryptophan. The D gene is left open where the match is weak. Not every row has a clone size; where given, it reads once, few, many or a size class.

- | few | TRBJ2-3 | TRBV14 | CASSPPGVYTDTQYF | TGTGCCAGCAGCCCCCCGGGGGTATACACAGATACGCAGTATTTT
- | once | TRBJ2-7 | TRBV15 | CATSTSRDPAYEQYF | TGTGCCACCAGCACAAGCCGGGATCCCGCCTACGAGCAGTACTTC
- | - | TRBJ1-5 | TRBV4-3 | CASSQDPGDQPQHF | TGCGCCAGCAGCCAAGATCCGGGGGATCAGCCCCAGCATTTT
- | - | TRBJ2-7 | TRBV5-1 | CASSLAGGQVYEQYF | TGCGCCAGCAGCTTGGCCGGGGGGCAAGTCTACGAGCAGTACTTC
TRBD2 | - | TRBJ2-3 | TRBV9 | CASSVSVAGASTDTQYF | TGTGCCAGCAGCGTAAGTGTAGCGGGCGCTAGCACAGATACGCAGTATTTT
TRBD2 | - | TRBJ2-3 | TRBV4-3 | CASSQALSVAGSTDTQYF | TGCGCCAGCAGCCAAGCTTTATCCGTAGCGGGTAGCACAGATACGCAGTATTTT
TRBD1 | - | TRBJ1-2 | TRBV28 | CASSYQGATEGGYTF | TGTGCCAGCAGTTACCAGGGGGCGACGGAAGGAGGCTACACCTTC
- | - | TRBJ1-2 | TRBV5-1 | CASSLGQGNYGYTF | TGCGCCAGCAGCTTGGGCCAGGGAAACTATGGCTACACCTTC
- | once | TRBJ1-1 | TRBV4-1 | CASSQGWAPNTEAFF | TGCGCCAGCAGCCAAGGCTGGGCCCCGAACACTGAAGCTTTCTTT
TRBD2 | - | TRBJ2-2 | TRBV4-1 | CASSRGGRVTGELFF | TGCGCCAGCAGCCGTGGCGGGAGGGTAACCGGGGAGCTGTTTTTT
TRBD1 | - | TRBJ1-2 | TRBV18 | CASSPQTAGTENGYTF | TGTGCCAGCTCACCCCAGACCGCCGGGACAGAGAATGGCTACACCTTC
- | - | TRBJ2-1 | TRBV27 | CASSLSSYNEQFF | TGTGCCAGCAGTTTGAGCTCCTACAATGAGCAGTTCTTC
TRBD2 | - | TRBJ2-1 | TRBV27 | CATGVLAGINEQFF | TGTGCCACTGGGGTCCTAGCGGGTATAAATGAGCAGTTCTTC
- | - | TRBJ1-4 | TRBV7-5 | CARSHPGTLNPGYIEKLFF | TGTGCCAGAAGCCATCCCGGGACATTAAATCCGGGCTATATCGAAAAACTGTTTTTT
- | once | TRBJ2-3 | TRBV6-5 | CASSYSRAMKADTQYF | TGTGCCAGCAGTTACTCGAGGGCTATGAAGGCAGATACGCAGTATTTT
TRBD2 | - | TRBJ2-1 | TRBV6-4 | CASRLAGANEQFF | TGTGCCAGCAGGCTAGCGGGAGCCAATGAGCAGTTCTTC
- | - | TRBJ2-7 | TRBV27 | CASSLSRGSSYEQYF | TGTGCCAGCAGTTTATCGCGCGGAAGCTCCTACGAGCAGTACTTC
TRBD2 | - | TRBJ2-5 | TRBV7-9 | CASSQPGGPDETQYF | TGTGCCAGCAGCCAGCCGGGAGGGCCTGACGAGACCCAGTACTTC
TRBD1 | few | TRBJ1-5 | TRBV24-1 | CATSLGQGENQPQHF | TGTGCCACCAGTTTGGGACAGGGTGAAAACCAGCCCCAGCATTTT
TRBD2 | - | TRBJ2-3 | TRBV7-3 | CASSLGLAGGISDTQYF | TGTGCCAGCAGCTTGGGACTAGCGGGGGGTATCTCAGATACGCAGTATTTT
TRBD1 | - | TRBJ2-2 | TRBV28 | CASSLAGQGTGGELFF | TGTGCCAGCAGTTTAGCAGGACAGGGGACGGGCGGGGAGCTGTTTTTT
- | - | TRBJ2-3 | TRBV9 | CASSAGYQDTQYF | TGTGCCAGCAGCGCGGGTTATCAAGATACGCAGTATTTT
- | - | TRBJ1-1 | TRBV4-1 | CASSLNQANTEAFF | TGCGCCAGCAGCCTCAACCAAGCGAACACTGAAGCTTTCTTT
- | - | TRBJ2-5 | TRBV4-1 | CASSQPRHVQETQYF | TGCGCCAGCAGCCAACCTCGACACGTCCAAGAGACCCAGTACTTC
TRBD2 | - | TRBJ2-2 | TRBV6-5 | CSSGRGVAGELFF | TGTTCTAGCGGGAGGGGTGTGGCCGGGGAGCTGTTTTTT
- | once | TRBJ2-1 | TRBV24-1 | CATSVTGNEQFF | TGTGCCACCAGTGTAACCGGCAATGAGCAGTTCTTC
- | - | TRBJ1-3 | TRBV28 | CASSSADSPSYGNTIYF | TGTGCCAGCAGTTCAGCCGACAGTCCTTCCTACGGAAACACCATATATTTT
TRBD2 | once | TRBJ2-7 | TRBV12-3/TRBV12-4 | CASSSGEGEQYF | TGTGCCAGCAGTTCCGGGGAGGGCGAGCAGTACTTC
TRBD2 | - | TRBJ2-1 | TRBV6-5 | CASIAIAGGYNEQFF | TGTGCCAGCATTGCGATAGCGGGGGGTTACAATGAGCAGTTCTTC
- | - | TRBJ2-7 | TRBV4-3 | CASSQVLAGSDYEQYF | TGCGCCAGCAGCCAAGTACTGGCGGGTTCCGATTACGAGCAGTACTTC
TRBD2 | - | TRBJ2-3 | TRBV7-3 | CASSLRLAGGTDTQYF | TGTGCCAGCAGCTTACGACTAGCGGGAGGTACAGATACGCAGTATTTT
TRBD2 | - | TRBJ2-7 | TRBV4-1 | CASSPTSGVSYEQYF | TGCGCCAGCAGCCCGACTAGCGGAGTCTCCTACGAGCAGTACTTC
- | once | TRBJ2-5 | TRBV7-8 | CASSRREGVVETQYF | TGTGCCAGCAGCCGACGAGAAGGGGTGGTGGAGACCCAGTACTTC
- | - | TRBJ2-5 | TRBV2 | CASTVQETQYF | TGTGCCAGCACTGTCCAAGAGACCCAGTACTTC
TRBD2 | few | TRBJ2-3 | TRBV7-3 | CASSRLAGDTQYF | TGTGCCAGCAGCCGACTAGCGGGTGATACGCAGTATTTT
TRBD1 | once | TRBJ1-2 | TRBV7-9 | CASSSTGGRRGNAGYTF | TGTGCCAGCAGCTCGACAGGGGGGCGAAGGGGCAACGCTGGCTACACCTTC
TRBD2 | - | TRBJ2-5 | TRBV27 | CASSLYPNSGLEQETQYF | TGTGCCAGCAGCCTTTATCCCAATAGCGGGTTAGAGCAAGAGACCCAGTACTTC
- | - | TRBJ1-6 | TRBV2 | CASSPEDGRNNSPLHF | TGTGCCAGCAGCCCGGAGGACGGAAGGAATAATTCACCCCTCCACTTT
- | - | TRBJ1-3 | TRBV18 | CASSPDRRNSGNTIYF | TGTGCCAGCTCACCCGACAGGAGAAACTCTGGAAACACCATATATTTT
- | - | TRBJ2-5 | TRBV21-1 | CASSSPQGRDQETQYF | TGTGCCAGCAGCAGCCCCCAGGGGCGAGATCAAGAGACCCAGTACTTC
TRBD2 | - | TRBJ2-7 | TRBV6-5 | CASRTSGSSYEQYF | TGTGCCAGCAGAACTAGCGGTAGCTCCTACGAGCAGTACTTC
- | - | TRBJ2-1 | TRBV9 | CASSVPGATYNEQFF | TGTGCCAGCAGCGTACCGGGAGCTACCTACAATGAGCAGTTCTTC
- | - | TRBJ1-4 | TRBV5-5 | CASSYQGPGNEKLFF | TGTGCCAGCAGTTACCAGGGGCCGGGTAATGAAAAACTGTTTTTT
TRBD2 | once | TRBJ2-3 | TRBV6-2/TRBV6-3 | CASSYSTGTSRDTQYF | TGTGCCAGCAGTTACTCGACCGGGACTAGCCGAGATACGCAGTATTTT
- | - | TRBJ2-5 | TRBV12-3/TRBV12-4 | CASSLGLETQYF | TGTGCCAGCAGTTTAGGTCTAGAGACCCAGTACTTC
- | few | TRBJ2-3 | TRBV19 | CASNNFRRGRTDTQYF | TGTGCCAGTAATAATTTTAGGAGGGGGCGCACAGATACGCAGTATTTT
- | - | TRBJ2-7 | TRBV6-2/TRBV6-3 | CASSYYTNYEQYF | TGTGCCAGCAGTTATTATACAAACTACGAGCAGTACTTC
TRBD2 | - | TRBJ2-7 | TRBV5-1 | CASSWGTSGTYEQYF | TGCGCCAGCAGCTGGGGGACTAGCGGGACCTACGAGCAGTACTTC
TRBD2 | - | TRBJ2-1 | TRBV7-2 | CASSSQGLAGTEQFF | TGTGCCAGCAGCTCTCAGGGACTAGCGGGAACTGAGCAGTTCTTC
- | - | TRBJ1-1 | TRBV2 | CASRNRESYTEAFF | TGTGCCAGCAGAAACAGGGAGTCCTACACTGAAGCTTTCTTT
TRBD1 | - | TRBJ2-2 | TRBV5-1 | CASSWDRANTGELFF | TGCGCCAGCAGTTGGGACAGGGCAAACACCGGGGAGCTGTTTTTT
TRBD2 | - | TRBJ2-3 | TRBV7-3 | CASSSTSGRSDTQYF | TGTGCCAGCAGTTCGACTAGCGGGAGGTCAGATACGCAGTATTTT
- | - | TRBJ1-6 | TRBV2 | CASSSTYNSPLHF | TGTGCCAGCAGTAGCACCTATAATTCACCCCTCCACTTT
- | - | TRBJ2-3 | TRBV7-2 | CASRVGGRAVSSADTQYF | TGTGCCAGCAGAGTAGGGGGGAGGGCCGTCTCGTCCGCAGATACGCAGTATTTT
- | - | TRBJ2-7 | TRBV6-6 | CASTSDRHSYEQYF | TGTGCCAGCACCTCCGACAGGCACTCCTACGAGCAGTACTTC
- | - | TRBJ2-7 | TRBV7-2 | CASSPDSRSSYEQYF | TGTGCCAGCAGTCCGGACTCTAGGAGCTCCTACGAGCAGTACTTC
TRBD1 | - | TRBJ1-4 | TRBV7-9 | CASSSQGSHEKLFF | TGTGCCAGCAGCTCACAGGGGTCGCATGAAAAACTGTTTTTT
- | - | TRBJ2-2 | TRBV5-1 | CASSLQAGRNTGELFF | TGCGCCAGCAGCTTGCAGGCGGGTCGAAACACCGGGGAGCTGTTTTTT